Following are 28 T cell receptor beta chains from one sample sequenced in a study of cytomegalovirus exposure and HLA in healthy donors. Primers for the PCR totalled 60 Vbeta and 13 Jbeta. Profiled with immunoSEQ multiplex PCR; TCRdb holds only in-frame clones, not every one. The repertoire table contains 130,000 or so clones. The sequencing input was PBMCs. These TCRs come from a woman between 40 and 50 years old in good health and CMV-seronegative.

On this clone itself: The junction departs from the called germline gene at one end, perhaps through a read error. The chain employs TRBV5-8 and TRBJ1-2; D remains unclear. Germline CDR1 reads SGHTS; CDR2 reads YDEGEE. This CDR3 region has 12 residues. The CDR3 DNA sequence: TGTGCCGGCAGTGAGGGTAACTATGGCTACACCTTC. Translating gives CAGSEGNYGYTF.

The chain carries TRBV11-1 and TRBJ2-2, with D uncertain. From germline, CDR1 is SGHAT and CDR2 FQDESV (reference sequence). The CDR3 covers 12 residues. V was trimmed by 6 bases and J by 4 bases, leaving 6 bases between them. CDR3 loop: CASSSVTGELFF. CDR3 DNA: TGTGCCAGCAGTTCCGTCACCGGGGAGCTGTTTTTT.

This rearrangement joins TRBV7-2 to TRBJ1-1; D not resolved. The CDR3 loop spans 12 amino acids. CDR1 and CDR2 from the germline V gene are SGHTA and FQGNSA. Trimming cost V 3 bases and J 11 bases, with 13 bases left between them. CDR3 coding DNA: TGTGCCAGCAGCTTTCCAGGAATGAAGGCTTTCTTT. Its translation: CASSFPGMKAFF.

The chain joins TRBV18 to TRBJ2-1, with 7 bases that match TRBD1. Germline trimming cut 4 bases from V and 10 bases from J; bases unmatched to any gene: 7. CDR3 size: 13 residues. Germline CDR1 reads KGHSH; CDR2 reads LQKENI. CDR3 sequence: CASSQGAAREQFF. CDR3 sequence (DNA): TGTGCCAGCTCACAGGGGGCGGCGCGGGAGCAGTTCTTC. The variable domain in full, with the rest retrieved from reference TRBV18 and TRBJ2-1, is NAGVMQNPRHLVRRRGQEARLRCSPMKGHSHVYWYRQLPEEGLKFMVYLQKENIIDESGMPKERFSAEFPKEGPSILRIQQVVRGDSAAYFCASSQGAAREQFFGPGTRLTVL.

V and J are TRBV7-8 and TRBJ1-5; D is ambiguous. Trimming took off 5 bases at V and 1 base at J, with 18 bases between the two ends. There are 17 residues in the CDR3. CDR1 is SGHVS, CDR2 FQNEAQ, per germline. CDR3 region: CASSPASSGVSNQPQHF. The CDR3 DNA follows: TGTGCCAGCAGCCCGGCTAGCTCGGGTGTAAGCAATCAGCCCCAGCATTTT.

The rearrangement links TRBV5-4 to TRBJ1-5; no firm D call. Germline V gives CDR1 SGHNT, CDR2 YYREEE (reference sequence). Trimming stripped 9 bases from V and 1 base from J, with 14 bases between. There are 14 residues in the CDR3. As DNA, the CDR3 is TGTGCCACAAAGCCGGGAGGAAGCAATCAGCCCCAGCATTTT. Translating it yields CATKPGGSNQPQHF.

CDR3 sequence: CASSLGDSRRITGELFF. DNA for the CDR3: TGCGCCAGCAGCTTGGGCGACAGCCGGAGAATCACCGGGGAGCTGTTTTTT. This chain joins TRBV5-1 and TRBJ2-2; weak D call: TRBD1 (5 bases). Germline loops: CDR1 SGHRS, CDR2 YFSETQ. The length of the CDR3 is 17 residues. V dropped 0 bases and J dropped 4 bases, with 16 bases sitting between them.

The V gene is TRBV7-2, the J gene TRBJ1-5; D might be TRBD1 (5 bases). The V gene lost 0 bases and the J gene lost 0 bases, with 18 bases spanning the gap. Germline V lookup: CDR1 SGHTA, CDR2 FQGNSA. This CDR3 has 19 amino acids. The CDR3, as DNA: TGTGCCAGCAGCTTAGCGCGAGGCAGGGTGTCCTATAGCAATCAGCCCCAGCATTTT. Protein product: CASSLARGRVSYSNQPQHF.

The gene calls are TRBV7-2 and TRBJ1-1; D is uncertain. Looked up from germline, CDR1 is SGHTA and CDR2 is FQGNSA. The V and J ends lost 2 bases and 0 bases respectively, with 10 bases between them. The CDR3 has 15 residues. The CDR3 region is CASSLIRGMNTEAFF. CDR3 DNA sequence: TGTGCCAGCAGCTTAATTCGCGGGATGAACACTGAAGCTTTCTTT.

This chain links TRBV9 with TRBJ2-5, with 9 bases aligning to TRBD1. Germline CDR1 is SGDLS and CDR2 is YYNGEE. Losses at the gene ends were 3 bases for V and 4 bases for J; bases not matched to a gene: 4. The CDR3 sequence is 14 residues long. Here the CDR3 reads CASSEGQGGETQYF. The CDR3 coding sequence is TGTGCCAGCAGCGAGGGACAGGGTGGAGAGACCCAGTACTTC. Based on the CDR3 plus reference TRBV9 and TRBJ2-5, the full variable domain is DSGVTQTPKHLITATGQRVTLRCSPRSGDLSVYWYQQSLDQGLQFLIQYYNGEERAKGNILERFSAQQFPDLHSELNLSSLELGDSALYFCASSEGQGGETQYFGPGTRLLVL.

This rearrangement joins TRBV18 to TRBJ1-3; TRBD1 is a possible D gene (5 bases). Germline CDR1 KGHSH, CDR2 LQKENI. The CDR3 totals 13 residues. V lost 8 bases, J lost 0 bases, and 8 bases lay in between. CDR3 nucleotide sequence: TGTGCCAGCGCGGGGGACTCTGGAAACACCATATATTTT. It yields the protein CASAGDSGNTIYF.

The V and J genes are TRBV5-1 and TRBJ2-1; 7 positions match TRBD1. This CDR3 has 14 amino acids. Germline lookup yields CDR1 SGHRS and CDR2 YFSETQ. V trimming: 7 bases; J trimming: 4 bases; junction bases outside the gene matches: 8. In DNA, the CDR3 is TGCGCCAGCTGGTTTCCGGGACAGTACAATGAGCAGTTCTTC. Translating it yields CASWFPGQYNEQFF.

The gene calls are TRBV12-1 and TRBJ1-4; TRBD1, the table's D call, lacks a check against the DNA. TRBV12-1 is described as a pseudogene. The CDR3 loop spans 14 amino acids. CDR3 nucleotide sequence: TGTGCCAGCAGCTTTCCAGGTAGTAATGAAAAACTGTTTTTT. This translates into CASSFPGSNEKLFF.

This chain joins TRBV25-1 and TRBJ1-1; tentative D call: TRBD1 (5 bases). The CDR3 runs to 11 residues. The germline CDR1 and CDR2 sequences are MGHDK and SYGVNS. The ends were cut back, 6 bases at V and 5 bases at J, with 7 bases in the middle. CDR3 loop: CASRGVTEAFF. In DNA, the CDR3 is TGTGCCAGCAGAGGGGTTACTGAAGCTTTCTTT.

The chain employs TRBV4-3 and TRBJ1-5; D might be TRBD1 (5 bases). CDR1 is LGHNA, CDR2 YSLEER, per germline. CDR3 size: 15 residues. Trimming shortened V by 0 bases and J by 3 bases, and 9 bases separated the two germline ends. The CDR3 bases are TGCGCCAGCAGCCAAGATCTGACAGTCAATCAGCCCCAGCATTTT. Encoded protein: CASSQDLTVNQPQHF.

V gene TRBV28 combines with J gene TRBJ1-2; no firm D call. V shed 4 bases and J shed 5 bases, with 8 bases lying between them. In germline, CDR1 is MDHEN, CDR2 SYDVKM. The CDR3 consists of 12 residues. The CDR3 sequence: CASSSKPYGYTF. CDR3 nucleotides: TGTGCCAGCAGTTCCAAGCCATATGGCTACACCTTC.

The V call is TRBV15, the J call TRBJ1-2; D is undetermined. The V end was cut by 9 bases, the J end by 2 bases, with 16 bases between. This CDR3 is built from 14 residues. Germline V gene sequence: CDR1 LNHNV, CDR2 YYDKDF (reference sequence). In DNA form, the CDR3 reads TGTGCCACGTCATCGGAGTCGTGGAACTATGGCTACACCTTC. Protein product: CATSSESWNYGYTF.

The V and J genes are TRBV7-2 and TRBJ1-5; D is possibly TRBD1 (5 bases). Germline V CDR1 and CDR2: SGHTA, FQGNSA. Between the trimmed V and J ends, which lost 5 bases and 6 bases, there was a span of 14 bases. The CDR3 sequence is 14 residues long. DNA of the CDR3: TGTGCCAGCAGCCCCGGGCAGGGCGGTCAGCCCCAGCATTTT. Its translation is CASSPGQGGQPQHF.

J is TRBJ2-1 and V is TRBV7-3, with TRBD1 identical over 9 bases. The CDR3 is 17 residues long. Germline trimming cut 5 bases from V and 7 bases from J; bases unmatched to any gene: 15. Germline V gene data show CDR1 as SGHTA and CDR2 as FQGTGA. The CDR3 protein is CASSPSQGQGLGNEQFF. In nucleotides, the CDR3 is TGTGCCAGCAGCCCTAGCCAGGGACAGGGCCTCGGGAATGAGCAGTTCTTC.

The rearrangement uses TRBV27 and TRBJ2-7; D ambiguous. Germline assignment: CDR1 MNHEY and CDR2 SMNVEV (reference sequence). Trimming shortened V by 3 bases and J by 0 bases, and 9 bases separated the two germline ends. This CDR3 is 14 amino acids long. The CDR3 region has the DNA TGTGCCAGCAGTTTTAAGCCAGGCTCCTACGAGCAGTACTTC. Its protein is CASSFKPGSYEQYF.

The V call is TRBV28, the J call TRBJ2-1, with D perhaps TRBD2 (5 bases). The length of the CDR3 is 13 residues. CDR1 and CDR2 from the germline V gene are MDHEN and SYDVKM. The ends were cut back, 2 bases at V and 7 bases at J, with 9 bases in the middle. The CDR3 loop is CASSLPTINEQFF. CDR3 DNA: TGTGCCAGCAGTTTACCGACTATTAATGAGCAGTTCTTC.

The CDR3 sequence is CASTHSEKLFF. In DNA form, the CDR3 reads TGCGCCAGCACCCACAGTGAAAAACTGTTTTTT. J is TRBJ1-4 and V is TRBV10-1; D gene uncertain. Germline V gene sequence: CDR1 WNHNN, CDR2 SYGVQD (reference sequence). Trimming took 7 bases from V and 7 from J, leaving 7 bases between them. The CDR3 contains 11 residues.

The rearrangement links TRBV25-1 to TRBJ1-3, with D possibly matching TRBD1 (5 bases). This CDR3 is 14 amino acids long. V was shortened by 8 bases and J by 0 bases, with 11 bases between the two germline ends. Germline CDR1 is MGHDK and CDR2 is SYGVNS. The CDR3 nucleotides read TGTGCCAGCCGGGGGTCGGGCTCTGGAAACACCATATATTTT. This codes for CASRGSGSGNTIYF.

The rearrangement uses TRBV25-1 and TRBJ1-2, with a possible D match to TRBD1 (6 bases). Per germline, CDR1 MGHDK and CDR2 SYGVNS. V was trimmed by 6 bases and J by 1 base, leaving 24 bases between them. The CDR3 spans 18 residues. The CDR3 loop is CASRGYRDTEALNYGYTF. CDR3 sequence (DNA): TGTGCCAGCAGGGGATACCGGGACACAGAAGCCCTTAACTATGGCTACACCTTC.

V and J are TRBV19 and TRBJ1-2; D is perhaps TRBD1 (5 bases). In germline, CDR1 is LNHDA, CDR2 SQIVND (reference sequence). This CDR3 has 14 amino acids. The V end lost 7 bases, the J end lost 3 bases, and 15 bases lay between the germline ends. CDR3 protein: CASNQGGDHYGYTF. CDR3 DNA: TGTGCCAGTAACCAGGGAGGCGACCACTATGGCTACACCTTC. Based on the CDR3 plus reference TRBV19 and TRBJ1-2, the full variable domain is DGGITQSPKYLFRKEGQNVTLSCEQNLNHDAMYWYRQDPGQGLRLIYYSQIVNDFQKGDIAEGYSVSREKKESFPLTVTSAQKNPTAFYLCASNQGGDHYGYTFGSGTRLTVV.

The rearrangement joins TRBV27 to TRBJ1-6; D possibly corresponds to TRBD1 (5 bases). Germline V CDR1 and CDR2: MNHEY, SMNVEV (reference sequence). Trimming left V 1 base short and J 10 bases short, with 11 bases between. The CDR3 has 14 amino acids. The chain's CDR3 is CASSLWSGDSPLHF. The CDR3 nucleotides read TGTGCCAGCAGTTTATGGTCGGGGGACTCACCCCTCCACTTT.

CDR3 in DNA: TGTGCCAGCAGCTGGGACAGCTCTGGAAACACCATATATTTT. It specifies CASSWDSSGNTIYF. The genes are TRBV7-8 and TRBJ1-3; the match to TRBD1 covers 7 bases. The CDR3 consists of 14 residues. CDR1 and CDR2 (germline): SGHVS, FQNEAQ. J was trimmed by 0 bases and V by 4 bases; bases with no gene match: 0. The variable domain in full, with the rest retrieved from reference TRBV7-8 and TRBJ1-3, is GAGVSQSPRYKVAKRGQDVALRCDPISGHVSLFWYQQALGQGPEFLTYFQNEAQLDKSGLPSDRFFAERPEGSVSTLKIQRTQQEDSAVYLCASSWDSSGNTIYFGEGSWLTVV.

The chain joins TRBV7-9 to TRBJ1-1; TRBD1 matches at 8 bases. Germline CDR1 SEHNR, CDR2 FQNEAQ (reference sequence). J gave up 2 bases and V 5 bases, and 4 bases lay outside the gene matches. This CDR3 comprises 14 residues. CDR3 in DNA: TGTGCCAGCAGCCCGGGACAGGCCAACACTGAAGCTTTCTTT. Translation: CASSPGQANTEAFF.